The 27 T cell receptor beta chains reported below all come from one sample, sequenced in a study of cytomegalovirus exposure and HLA in healthy donors. PCR primers comprised 60 Vbeta and 13 Jbeta primers. The assay was immunoSEQ multiplex PCR, and TCRdb's table has in-frame clones only and misses some. Of about 120,000 clones listed, 80% to 85% are singletons. Sequenced material: PBMCs. All receptors derive from a woman in her 30s in good health and CMV-seronegative.

CDR3 DNA: TGTGCCAGTGCGGGGACGGCGCTTGGCGAGCAGTACTTC. Translating it yields CASAGTALGEQYF. The chain joins TRBV19 to TRBJ2-7, with a possible D match to TRBD2 (6 bases). The CDR3 is 13 amino acids. The V end was cut by 8 bases, the J end by 6 bases, with 17 bases between. Germline-derived CDR1 and CDR2 are LNHDA and SQIVND (reference sequence).

The chain links TRBV19 to TRBJ2-2, with a weak D call TRBD2 (6 bases). Between the trimmed V and J ends, which lost 4 bases and 6 bases, there was a span of 21 bases. CDR3 length: 17 amino acids. Germline assignment: CDR1 LNHDA and CDR2 SQIVND (reference sequence). CDR3 sequence: CASSKGLSREPPGELFF. The CDR3 DNA sequence: TGTGCCAGTAGTAAGGGACTGTCGCGGGAACCCCCCGGGGAGCTGTTTTTT.

This clone was picked up one time. V is TRBV19 and J is TRBJ2-2, with D possibly being TRBD1 (6 bases). Trimming removed 4 bases from V and 2 bases from J, with 14 bases in between. Germline V lookup: CDR1 LNHDA, CDR2 SQIVND (reference sequence). The CDR3 is 16 residues long. The DNA of the CDR3 is TGTGCCAGTAGTAGCGGACAGCTTATTAACACCGGGGAGCTGTTTTTT. Translated, it gives CASSSGQLINTGELFF.

The rearrangement joins TRBV5-1 to TRBJ2-7; 9 bases fit TRBD1. The CDR3 runs 15 residues. CDR1 SGHRS and CDR2 YFSETQ come from the germline V gene. The V gene end was trimmed by 1 base and the J gene end by 7 bases; junction bases not matched to a gene: 9. The chain's CDR3 is CASSLSGTGSGEQYF. CDR3 nucleotides: TGCGCCAGCAGCTTGTCGGGGACAGGGTCGGGGGAGCAGTACTTC.

The V and J genes are TRBV21-1 and TRBJ2-7; the table's D gene call, TRBD2, was not cross checked with the DNA. TRBV21-1 is tagged as a pseudogene. There are 17 residues in the CDR3. The CDR3 reads CASSKSHLAGETYEQYF. The CDR3 DNA sequence: TGTGCCAGCAGCAAATCCCACCTAGCGGGAGAGACCTACGAGCAGTACTTC.

The chain carries TRBV25-1 and TRBJ2-7; unclear D gene. The germline V gene has CDR1 MGHDK and CDR2 SYGVNS. The CDR3 totals 13 residues. Trimming took 4 bases from V and 3 from J, leaving 10 bases between them. CDR3 residues: CASSGRSHYEQYF. The DNA of the CDR3 is TGTGCCAGCAGTGGACGGAGTCACTACGAGCAGTACTTC.

The J gene is TRBJ2-1, the V gene TRBV27, with 14 bases that match TRBD2. The CDR3 runs 16 residues. Germline values: CDR1 MNHEY, CDR2 SMNVEV (reference sequence). V trimming: 4 bases; J trimming: 9 bases; junction bases outside the gene matches: 8. The chain's CDR3 is CASSSPGLAGGTEQFF. In nucleotides, the CDR3 is TGTGCCAGCAGTTCTCCAGGACTAGCGGGAGGAACTGAGCAGTTCTTC.

V is TRBV28 and J is TRBJ1-1; 7 positions agree with TRBD1. Per the germline V gene, CDR1 is MDHEN and CDR2 is SYDVKM. V lost 1 base, J lost 1 base, and 3 bases stayed unmatched. The CDR3 extends over 15 amino acids. CDR3 sequence: CASSLYGDRNTEAFF. The CDR3 DNA follows: TGTGCCAGCAGTTTATACGGGGACAGGAACACTGAAGCTTTCTTT.

This sequence joins TRBV11-2 and TRBJ2-1; 11 bases agree with TRBD2. The CDR3 length is 16 residues. The V segment lost 5 bases and the J segment 9 bases; nucleotides outside the gene matches: 12. Germline V gene sequence: CDR1 SGHAT, CDR2 FQNNGV. CDR3 region: CASSAPRLAGRIEQFF. The CDR3 DNA is TGTGCCAGCAGCGCCCCCCGACTAGCGGGACGAATTGAGCAGTTCTTC.

The chain has TRBV7-9 and TRBJ2-7; D unclear. The CDR3 contains 12 residues. V lost 5 bases, J lost 3 bases, and 8 bases lay in between. CDR1 and CDR2 from the germline V gene are SEHNR and FQNEAQ (reference sequence). The CDR3 region has the DNA TGTGCCAGCAGCGGTAACAGCTACGAGCAGTACTTC. Translation gives CASSGNSYEQYF.

The CDR3 DNA is TGTGCCAGCAGTTTACCTGGCGGGACCACAGATACGCAGTATTTT. It is translated as CASSLPGGTTDTQYF. J is TRBJ2-3 and V is TRBV27, with D possibly being TRBD2 (6 bases). This CDR3 is built from 15 residues. Germline CDR1 and CDR2: MNHEY and SMNVEV (reference sequence). V dropped 2 bases and J dropped 2 bases, with 11 bases sitting between them.

This chain uses TRBV7-9 with TRBJ2-7; D is perhaps TRBD2 (6 bases). Trimming left V 3 bases short and J 1 base short, with 16 bases between. The CDR3 is made up of 16 amino acids. The germline CDR1 and CDR2 sequences are SEHNR and FQNEAQ (reference sequence). For the CDR3, the DNA is TGTGCCAGCAGCTTTCGGGTAGCGGATTCTTCCTACGAGCAGTACTTC. It yields the protein CASSFRVADSSYEQYF. The full variable domain, with the rest looked up from reference TRBV7-9 and TRBJ2-7, is DTGVSQNPRHKITKRGQNVTFRCDPISEHNRLYWYRQTLGQGPEFLTYFQNEAQLEKSRLLSDRFSAERPKGSFSTLEIQRTEQGDSAMYLCASSFRVADSSYEQYFGPGTRLTVT.

This chain connects TRBV19 to TRBJ2-5; 8 nucleotides align to TRBD1. The J call may be faulty, since TRBJ2-7 better matches the DNA end. CDR3 length: 15 residues. CDR1 is LNHDA, CDR2 SQIVND, per germline (reference sequence). CDR3 nucleotide sequence: TGTGCCAGTAGTATTGCCGGGGACAGGCCCTACGAGCAGTACTTC. It translates to CASSIAGDRPYEQYF.

J is TRBJ2-7 and V is TRBV7-2; the D is unclear. Between the trimmed V and J ends, which lost 9 bases and 2 bases, there was a span of 11 bases. The CDR3 contains 12 residues. Germline assignment: CDR1 SGHTA and CDR2 FQGNSA. The chain's CDR3 is CASSPPTYEQYF. CDR3 bases: TGTGCCAGTAGCCCCCCCACCTACGAGCAGTACTTC.

V usage is TRBV18 and J usage is TRBJ2-3; 7 bases map to TRBD2. Germline assignment: CDR1 KGHSH and CDR2 LQKENI. Unmatched junction bases numbered 7, after V lost 2 bases and J lost 2 bases. The CDR3 covers 16 residues. The CDR3 region has the DNA TGTGCCAGCTCACCAGGGGGGGGACGGATCACAGATACGCAGTATTTT. Encoded protein: CASSPGGGRITDTQYF.

V and J are TRBV7-9 and TRBJ2-7, with D possibly being TRBD1 (7 bases). This CDR3 contains 14 residues. Germline V gene lookup returns CDR1 SEHNR and CDR2 FQNEAQ (reference sequence). V was cut by 2 bases and J by 5 bases, with 13 bases left in between. CDR3 nucleotide sequence: TGTGCCAGCAGCTTACCAGGGGGGAACCACGAGCAGTACTTC. This sequence encodes CASSLPGGNHEQYF.

The V and J genes are TRBV7-8 and TRBJ2-3; 7 bases align to TRBD2. This CDR3 contains 14 residues. Trimming at V came to 5 bases and at J to 2 bases, leaving 4 bases not matched to a gene. Germline CDR1 reads SGHVS; CDR2 reads FQNEAQ. CDR3: CASSLSGFTDTQYF. CDR3 nucleotide sequence: TGTGCCAGCAGCCTTAGCGGGTTCACAGATACGCAGTATTTT.

The chain joins TRBV7-2 to TRBJ2-6; possibly TRBD1 for D (5 bases). The V end lost 5 bases, the J end lost 2 bases, and 7 bases lay between the germline ends. Germline V gene data show CDR1 as SGHTA and CDR2 as FQGNSA. This CDR3 is 14 amino acids long. CDR3 coding DNA: TGTGCCAGCAGCCCCAGGGCTGGGGCCAACGTCCTGACTTTC. It is translated as CASSPRAGANVLTF.

The gene calls are TRBV5-1 and TRBJ1-4; no reliable D call. The V end was cut by 0 bases, the J end by 4 bases, with 7 bases between. The CDR3 contains 14 residues. Germline-derived CDR1 and CDR2 are SGHRS and YFSETQ. The CDR3 DNA reads as TGCGCCAGCAGCTTGGAGAGCGTTAATGAAAAACTGTTTTTT. Translated: CASSLESVNEKLFF.

The rearrangement uses TRBV7-8 and TRBJ1-6, with 12 bases aligning to TRBD1. This CDR3 region has 20 residues. V lost 2 bases, J lost 1 base, and 9 bases stayed unmatched. From germline, CDR1 is SGHVS and CDR2 FQNEAQ. The CDR3 coding sequence is TGTGCCAGCAGCTTACCTTCCGGGACAGGGGGCTCTTCCTATAATTCACCCCTCCACTTT. Amino acid sequence: CASSLPSGTGGSSYNSPLHF.

The chain is built from TRBV7-3 and TRBJ2-2, with 8 bases that match TRBD1. J gave up 5 bases and V 4 bases, and 3 bases lay outside the gene matches. The length of the CDR3 is 14 residues. The germline CDR1 and CDR2 sequences are SGHTA and FQGTGA. The CDR3 region is CASSSGQATGELFF. CDR3 DNA sequence: TGTGCCAGCAGCTCGGGACAGGCGACCGGGGAGCTGTTTTTT.

V usage is TRBV7-2 and J usage is TRBJ2-1; TRBD2 matches 14 bases. The CDR3 contains 15 residues. Losses at the gene ends were 4 bases for V and 9 bases for J; bases not matched to a gene: 5. CDR1 SGHTA and CDR2 FQGNSA come from the germline V gene. The CDR3 DNA follows: TGTGCCAGCAGCTCCTCGACTAGCGGGAGGGTTGAGCAGTTCTTC. It translates to CASSSSTSGRVEQFF.

The chain uses TRBV9 and TRBJ2-7; a weak D match, TRBD1 (6 bases). Trimming shortened V by 4 bases and J by 2 bases, and 13 bases separated the two germline ends. The V gene's germline CDR1 is SGDLS and CDR2 YYNGEE. The CDR3 totals 14 residues. CDR3 sequence: CASSPHRVPYEQYF. The CDR3 DNA sequence: TGTGCCAGCAGCCCTCACAGGGTCCCCTACGAGCAGTACTTC.

This clone was found a few times. The chain is built from TRBV2 and TRBJ1-1; 9 bases agree with TRBD1. V lost 6 bases, J lost 1 base, and 9 bases stayed unmatched. Germline values: CDR1 SNHLY, CDR2 FYNNEI. The CDR3 sequence is 16 residues long. CDR3: CASRQGQGGGNTEAFF. In DNA, the CDR3 is TGTGCCAGCAGACAGGGACAGGGAGGAGGGAACACTGAAGCTTTCTTT.

This clone was observed a handful of times. This rearrangement joins TRBV6-6 to TRBJ2-2, with D possibly being TRBD1 (5 bases). The CDR3 has 15 residues. The germline CDR1 and CDR2 sequences are MNHNY and SVGAGI (reference sequence). The V gene lost 0 bases and the J gene lost 7 bases, with 12 bases spanning the gap. Here the CDR3 DNA reads TGTGCCAGCAGTTACTCGAGACAGACTGACGGGGAGCTGTTTTTT. This encodes CASSYSRQTDGELFF.

This clone was detected only a few times. The chain combines TRBV14 with TRBJ2-1; 7 bases match TRBD2. The V gene's germline CDR1 is SGHDN and CDR2 FVKESK. V shed 6 bases, J shed 4 bases, and the junction held 6 bases outside the gene matches. The CDR3 is 14 residues long. CDR3 region: CASSLAGPYNEQFF. CDR3 DNA sequence: TGTGCCAGCAGTTTAGCGGGTCCGTACAATGAGCAGTTCTTC.

The chain couples TRBV7-8 to TRBJ1-1, with D perhaps TRBD1 (5 bases). This CDR3 spans 13 amino acids. Germline CDR1 is SGHVS and CDR2 is FQNEAQ. The germline V and J ends were trimmed by 4 bases and 0 bases, with 6 bases remaining between them. The CDR3 protein is CASSSTVNTEAFF. The DNA for the CDR3 is TGTGCCAGCAGCTCGACAGTGAACACTGAAGCTTTCTTT.